These 6 T cell receptor beta chains share one sample of origin, sequenced in a study of blood T cell repertoires in COVID-19. TCRdb keeps only in-frame clones here, not all; method: immunoSEQ multiplex PCR. The sample includes about 330,000 clones, more than 85% of them seen just once. The sample consisted of PBMCs or T cells enriched from blood (not recorded which). Source of these receptors: a young woman who had recovered from COVID-19.

V is TRBV2 and J is TRBJ2-1; no clear D. CDR3 length: 13 amino acids. V was shortened by 4 bases and J by 6 bases, with 10 bases between the two germline ends. CDR1 is SNHLY and CDR2 is FYNNEI in the germline V gene. CDR3 nucleotides: TGTGCCAGCAGTGCTTCTGCCGGCAATGAGCAGTTCTTC. Its protein product is CASSASAGNEQFF.

The gene calls are TRBV29-1 and TRBJ2-3, with D possibly matching TRBD2 (5 bases). The CDR3 spans 13 residues. V gave up 5 bases and J gave up 1 base, with 10 bases separating them. Looked up from germline, CDR1 is SQVTM and CDR2 is ANQGSEA. CDR3 bases: TGCAGCGTTCTCTCGGAGGGCACAGATACGCAGTATTTT. It yields the protein CSVLSEGTDTQYF.

V gene TRBV7-6 combines with J gene TRBJ1-1, with D unresolved. Germline CDR1 reads SGHVS; CDR2 reads FNYEAQ. The CDR3 runs to 15 residues. V was cut by 2 bases and J by 0 bases, with 10 bases left in between. Here the CDR3 reads CASSLPQNMNTEAFF. CDR3 DNA: TGTGCCAGCAGCTTACCACAGAACATGAACACTGAAGCTTTCTTT.

This chain links TRBV28 with TRBJ1-5; tentatively, D is TRBD1 (5 bases). With 2 bases removed from V and 2 bases from J, the gap between germline ends came to 10 bases. This CDR3 spans 15 amino acids. CDR1 and CDR2 from the germline V gene are MDHEN and SYDVKM. The CDR3 protein is CASSLERGGNQPQHF. CDR3 nucleotide sequence: TGTGCCAGCAGTTTAGAACGGGGGGGCAATCAGCCCCAGCATTTT. The full variable domain, rest sourced from reference TRBV28 and TRBJ1-5, is DVKVTQSSRYLVKRTGEKVFLECVQDMDHENMFWYRQDPGLGLRLIYFSYDVKMKEKGDIPEGYSVSREKKERFSLILESASTNQTSMYLCASSLERGGNQPQHFGDGTRLSIL.

The chain carries TRBV11-2 and TRBJ1-2, with 10 bases identical to TRBD1. The CDR3 runs to 15 residues. The trim removed 4 bases at V and 4 bases at J, leaving 6 bases unmatched. Germline CDR1 reads SGHAT; CDR2 reads FQNNGV. The CDR3, as DNA: TGTGCCAGCAGCTCCGGGGACAGGGGAGTCTATGGCTACACCTTC. This codes for CASSSGDRGVYGYTF.

This clone was seen just once. Other DNA variants within this sample encode the same CDR3. The rearrangement uses TRBV28 and TRBJ1-5; D remains unclear. The germline V gene encodes CDR1 MDHEN and CDR2 SYDVKM. The CDR3 has 14 residues. Between the trimmed V and J ends, which lost 5 bases and 0 bases, there was a span of 8 bases. The CDR3 here is CASSLRLSNQPQHF. CDR3 nucleotides: TGTGCCAGCAGTCTACGTCTTAGCAATCAGCCCCAGCATTTT.